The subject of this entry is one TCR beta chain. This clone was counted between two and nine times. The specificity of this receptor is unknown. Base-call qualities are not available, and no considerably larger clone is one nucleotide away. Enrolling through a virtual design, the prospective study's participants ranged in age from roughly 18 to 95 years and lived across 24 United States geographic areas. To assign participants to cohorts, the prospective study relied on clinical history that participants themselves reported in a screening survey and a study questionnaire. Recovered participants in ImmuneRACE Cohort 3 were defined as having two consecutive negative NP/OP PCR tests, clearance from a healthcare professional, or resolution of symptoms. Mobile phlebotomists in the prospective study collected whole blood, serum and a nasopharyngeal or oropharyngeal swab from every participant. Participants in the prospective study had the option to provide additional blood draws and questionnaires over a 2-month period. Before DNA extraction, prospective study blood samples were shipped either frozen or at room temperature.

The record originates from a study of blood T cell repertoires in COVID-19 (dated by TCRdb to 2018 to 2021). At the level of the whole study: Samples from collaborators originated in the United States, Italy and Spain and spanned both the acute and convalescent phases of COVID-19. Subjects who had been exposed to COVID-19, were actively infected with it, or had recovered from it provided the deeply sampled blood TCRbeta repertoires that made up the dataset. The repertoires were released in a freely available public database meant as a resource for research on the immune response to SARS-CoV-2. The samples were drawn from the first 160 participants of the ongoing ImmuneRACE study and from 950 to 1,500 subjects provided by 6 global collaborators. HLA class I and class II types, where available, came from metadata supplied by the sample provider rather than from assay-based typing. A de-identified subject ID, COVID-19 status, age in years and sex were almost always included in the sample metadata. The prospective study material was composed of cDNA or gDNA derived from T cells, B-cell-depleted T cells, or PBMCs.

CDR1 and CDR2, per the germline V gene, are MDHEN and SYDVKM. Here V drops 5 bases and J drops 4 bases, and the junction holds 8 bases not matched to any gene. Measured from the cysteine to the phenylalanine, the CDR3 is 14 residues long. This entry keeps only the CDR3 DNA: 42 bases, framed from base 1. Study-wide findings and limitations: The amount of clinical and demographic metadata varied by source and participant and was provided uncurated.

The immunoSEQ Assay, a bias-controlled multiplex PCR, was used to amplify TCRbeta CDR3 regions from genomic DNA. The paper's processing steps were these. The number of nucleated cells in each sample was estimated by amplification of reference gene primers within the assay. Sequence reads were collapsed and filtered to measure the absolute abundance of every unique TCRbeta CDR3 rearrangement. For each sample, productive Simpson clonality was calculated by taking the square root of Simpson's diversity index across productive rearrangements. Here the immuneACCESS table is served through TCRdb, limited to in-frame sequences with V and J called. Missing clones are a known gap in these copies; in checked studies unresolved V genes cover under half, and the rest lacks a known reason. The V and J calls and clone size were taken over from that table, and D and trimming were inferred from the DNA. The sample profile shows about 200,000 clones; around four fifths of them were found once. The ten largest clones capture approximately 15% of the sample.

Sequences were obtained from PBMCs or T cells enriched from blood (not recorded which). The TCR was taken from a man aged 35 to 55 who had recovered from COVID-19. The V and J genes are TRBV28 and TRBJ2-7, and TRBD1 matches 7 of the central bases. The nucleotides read TGTGCCAGCAGTGCCCCGGGACAGCCTTACGAGCAGTACTTC. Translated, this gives CASSAPGQPYEQYF.